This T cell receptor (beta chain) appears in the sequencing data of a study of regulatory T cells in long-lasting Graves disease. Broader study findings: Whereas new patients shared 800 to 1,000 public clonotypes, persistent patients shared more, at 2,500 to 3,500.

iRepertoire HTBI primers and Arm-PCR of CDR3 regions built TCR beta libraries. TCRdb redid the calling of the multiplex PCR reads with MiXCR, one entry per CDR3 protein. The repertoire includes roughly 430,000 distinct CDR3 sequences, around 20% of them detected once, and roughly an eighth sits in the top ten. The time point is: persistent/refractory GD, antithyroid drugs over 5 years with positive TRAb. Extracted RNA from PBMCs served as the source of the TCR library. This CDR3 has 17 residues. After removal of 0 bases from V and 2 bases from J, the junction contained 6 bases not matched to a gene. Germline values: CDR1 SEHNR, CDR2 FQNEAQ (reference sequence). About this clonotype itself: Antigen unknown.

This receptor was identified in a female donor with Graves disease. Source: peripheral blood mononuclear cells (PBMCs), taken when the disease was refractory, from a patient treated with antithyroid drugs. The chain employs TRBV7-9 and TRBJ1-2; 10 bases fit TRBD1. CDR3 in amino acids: CASSLARGTGENYGYTF. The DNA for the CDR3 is TGTGCCAGCAGCTTAGCGCGCGGGACAGGGGAGAACTATGGCTACACCTTC.